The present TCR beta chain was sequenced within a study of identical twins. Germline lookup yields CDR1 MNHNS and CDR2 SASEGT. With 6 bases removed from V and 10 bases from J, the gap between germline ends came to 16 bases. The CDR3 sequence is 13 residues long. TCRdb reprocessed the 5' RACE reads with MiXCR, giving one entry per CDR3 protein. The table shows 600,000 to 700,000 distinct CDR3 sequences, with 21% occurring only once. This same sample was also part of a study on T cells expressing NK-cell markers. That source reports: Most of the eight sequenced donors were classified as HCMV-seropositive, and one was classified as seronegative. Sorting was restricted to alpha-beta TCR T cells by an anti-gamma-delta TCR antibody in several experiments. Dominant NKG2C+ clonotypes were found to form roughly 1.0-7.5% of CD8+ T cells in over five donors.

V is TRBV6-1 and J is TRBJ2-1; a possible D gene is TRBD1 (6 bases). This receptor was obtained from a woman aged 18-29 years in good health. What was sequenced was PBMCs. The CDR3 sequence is CASRSNRESEQFF. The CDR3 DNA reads TGTGCCAGCAGGAGTAACAGGGAGAGCGAGCAGTTCTTC.